This TCR beta chain emerged from a study of cytomegalovirus exposure and HLA in healthy donors. The PCR was carried out with 60 Vbeta primers and 13 Jbeta primers. Sequenced by immunoSEQ multiplex PCR; TCRdb stores in-frame clones only, minus some. This repertoire shows over 120,000 clones, roughly 80% found once; its top ten account for roughly 4.5%. This clone was counted once. Germline CDR1 and CDR2: MNHNY and SVGAGI (reference sequence). The CDR3 extends over 14 amino acids. The V segment lost 0 bases and the J segment 14 bases; nucleotides outside the gene matches: 2. V usage is TRBV6-6 and J usage is TRBJ1-6; 12 bases line up with TRBD1. Specimen: PBMCs. This sequence originates from a man aged 35-49 years in good health and CMV-seronegative. The CDR3 nucleotides read TGTGCCAGCAGTTACTCGGGACAGGGGGCATCCCTCCACTTT. Its protein is CASSYSGQGASLHF.